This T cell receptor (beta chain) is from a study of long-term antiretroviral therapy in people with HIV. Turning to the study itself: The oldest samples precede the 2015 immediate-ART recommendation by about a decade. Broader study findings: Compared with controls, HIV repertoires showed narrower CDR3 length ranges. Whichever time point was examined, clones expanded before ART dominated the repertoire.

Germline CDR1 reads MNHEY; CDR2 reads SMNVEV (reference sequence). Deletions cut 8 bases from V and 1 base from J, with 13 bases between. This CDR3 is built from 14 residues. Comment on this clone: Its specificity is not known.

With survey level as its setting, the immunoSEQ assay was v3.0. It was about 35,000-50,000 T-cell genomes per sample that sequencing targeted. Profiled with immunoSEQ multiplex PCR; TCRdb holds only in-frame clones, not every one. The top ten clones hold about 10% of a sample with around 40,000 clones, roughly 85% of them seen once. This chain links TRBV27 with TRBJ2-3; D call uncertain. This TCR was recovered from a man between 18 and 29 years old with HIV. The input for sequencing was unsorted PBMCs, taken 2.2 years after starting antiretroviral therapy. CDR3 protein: CASATLGGTDTQYF. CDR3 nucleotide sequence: TGTGCCAGCGCAACCCTTGGGGGCACAGATACGCAGTATTTT.